The rows below give T cell receptor beta chains drawn from one sample of a study of T cells expressing NK-cell markers. TCRdb reprocessed the 5' RACE reads, with one entry per CDR3 protein and no DNA. This table holds 200,000 to 300,000 distinct CDR3 sequences. Sample: blood T cells: a sorted CD56 or NKG2C T cell subset, CD4+ or CD8+ T cells, or bulk PBMC T cells (not recorded which). The source of these receptors is a man younger than 30 in good health. Each CDR3 is given with its conserved first and last residue.

J,V,CDR3
TRBJ2-1,TRBV6-5,CASSYSGDLSYNEQFF
TRBJ2-7,TRBV19,CASATRGYEQYF
TRBJ1-4,TRBV20-1,CSARPGEKLFF
TRBJ2-3,TRBV5-1,CASRPRQISTDTQYF
TRBJ2-3,TRBV3-1,CASSRRVGTNTQYF
TRBJ2-2,TRBV5-1,CASSSKMRFGTGELFF
TRBJ2-3,TRBV12-5,CASGLSSQMDTQYF
TRBJ2-7,TRBV19,CASSPRLAYEQYF
TRBJ2-2,TRBV9,CASSVGPAPTGELFF
TRBJ2-3,TRBV25-1,CASSELKSAGGSDTQYF
TRBJ2-5,TRBV7-9,CASSARTGVETQYF
TRBJ1-1,TRBV7-9,CASSLSWNTEAFF
TRBJ2-3,TRBV29-1,CSGRTLLADTQYF
TRBJ2-2,TRBV11-3,CASNLGPGTNTGELFF
TRBJ2-1,TRBV20-1,CSVLGGGSYNEQFF
TRBJ2-2,TRBV24-1,CATSEGLSEVGELFF
TRBJ1-6,TRBV3-1,CASSQGRGGSPLHF
TRBJ2-1,TRBV11-2,CASSLERAAEQFF
TRBJ2-5,TRBV7-2,CASSSGLAGPQETQYF
TRBJ1-3,TRBV6-1,CASSRPGAGNTIYF
TRBJ1-1,TRBV12-3/TRBV12-4,CASALWENTEAFF
TRBJ2-1,TRBV6-1,CASSLIQGPQDNEQFF
TRBJ1-1,TRBV7-3,CASSLQGNRDEAFF
TRBJ1-1,TRBV20-1,CSASQLTLIGAFF
TRBJ2-1,TRBV29-1,CSVGSRTLNEQFF
TRBJ2-1,TRBV5-1,CASSLVTGGFYNEQFF
TRBJ1-5,TRBV5-5,CASSLGQGTEPQHF
TRBJ2-2,TRBV30,CAWRRDVGGTGELFF
TRBJ2-2,TRBV7-2,CASSLAQLKSGELFF
TRBJ2-7,TRBV20-1,CSARGVGEQYF
TRBJ2-3,TRBV6-1,CASTPVTSTDTQYF
TRBJ2-3,TRBV14,CASSPGQGVDTQYF
TRBJ1-5,TRBV4-1,CASSQGDRGNQPQHF
TRBJ2-1,TRBV24-1,CATSDAGDRDNNEQFF
TRBJ1-3,TRBV30,CAWTRGQSSGNTIYF
TRBJ2-1,TRBV5-1,CASSFSPDSEQFF
TRBJ2-7,TRBV18,CASSPKLAGGLGGYEQYF
TRBJ2-5,TRBV28,CASSLWGDGGKTQYF
TRBJ1-4,TRBV20-1,CSAAGTGVQKLFF
TRBJ2-7,TRBV6-5,CASSYRFDRGDEQYF
TRBJ2-5,TRBV20-1,CSARDVRSYHQETQYF
TRBJ2-3,TRBV5-1,CASSGRPSGRAGSDTQYF
TRBJ2-2,TRBV15,CATSRDLASGNTGELFF
TRBJ2-1,TRBV24-1,CATSDRGSGEQFF
TRBJ2-2,TRBV11-2,CASSDYSGTGAGELFF
TRBJ2-1,TRBV12-3/TRBV12-4,CASSFFGRLDYNEQFF